This entry features one T cell receptor (beta chain) sequence. TCRdb processed the 5' RACE reads anew with MiXCR; each CDR3 protein has one entry. The table has roughly 50,000 distinct CDR3 sequences, roughly 9.8% seen once. The CDR3 is 14 residues long. V lost 2 bases, J lost 0 bases, and 8 bases lay in between. CDR1 and CDR2 from the germline V gene are SGHTA and FQGNSA. The entry originates in a study of early T cells in non-severe SARS-CoV-2 infection. V and J are TRBV7-2 and TRBJ2-7; D gene unclear. The source of this sequence is an adult who was a healthcare worker with PCR-confirmed SARS-CoV-2 infection or an uninfected control (not recorded which). The sequenced sample consisted of whole blood. The CDR3 DNA sequence: TGTGCCAGCAGCTTATTCCTGAGCTCCTACGAGCAGTACTTC. Translated, it gives CASSLFLSSYEQYF. The variable domain in full, with the rest retrieved from reference TRBV7-2 and TRBJ2-7, is GAGVSQSPSNKVTEKGKDVELRCDPISGHTALYWYRQSLGQGLEFLIYFQGNSAPDKSGLPSDRFSAERTGGSVSTLTIQRTQQEDSAVYLCASSLFLSSYEQYFGPGTRLTVT.